These T cell receptor beta chains were read from a single sample in a study of cytomegalovirus exposure and HLA in healthy donors. Clones were read by immunoSEQ multiplex PCR, and TCRdb kept only the in-frame ones, dropping some. The sample lists some 150,000 clones, approximately 76% seen once, with approximately 1.3% in the top ten. The sequenced sample was PBMCs. The receptors come from a man in his sixties in good health and CMV-seronegative. The CDR3 runs from the conserved cysteine through the conserved F or W. The D gene is left open where the match is weak. Only some rows state a clone size, as once, few, many or a class for expanded clones.

TRBV19	NA	NA	TRBJ2-1	CASSIDWANEQFF	TGTGCCAGTAGTATAGATTGGGCCAATGAGCAGTTCTTC
TRBV5-8	NA	NA	TRBJ2-3	CASSSGSTDTQYF	TGTGCCAGCAGCTCCGGTAGCACAGATACGCAGTATTTT
TRBV7-9	NA	NA	TRBJ2-7	CASSGSGFSLGEQYF	TGTGCCAGCAGCGGATCTGGGTTCTCCCTAGGCGAGCAGTACTTC
TRBV12-5	once	NA	TRBJ2-3	CASAPGAGRRDTQYF	TGTGCTAGTGCCCCCGGCGCGGGGCGTCGGGATACGCAGTATTTT
TRBV4-2	NA	TRBD1	TRBJ2-3	CASSFSGTGSGADTQYF	TGTGCCAGCAGCTTTTCCGGGACAGGGTCTGGGGCAGATACGCAGTATTTT
TRBV9	NA	TRBD1	TRBJ1-2	CASSEGTGVGGYTF	TGTGCCAGCAGCGAAGGTACAGGGGTCGGCGGCTACACCTTC
TRBV7-9	few	NA	TRBJ1-5	CSSSFGGSSNQPQHF	TGTTCCAGCAGCTTTGGAGGGTCCAGCAATCAGCCCCAGCATTTT
TRBV7-9	few	TRBD2	TRBJ2-1	CASSWRDGGYNEQFF	TGTGCCAGCAGCTGGAGGGACGGGGGGTACAATGAGCAGTTCTTC
TRBV15	NA	NA	TRBJ1-3	CATSRKARGGGNTIYF	TGTGCCACCAGCAGAAAAGCTCGGGGGGGTGGAAACACCATATATTTT
TRBV5-1	NA	TRBD2	TRBJ2-5	CASRVSASGRQETQYF	TGCGCCAGCAGAGTTTCGGCTAGCGGACGCCAAGAGACCCAGTACTTC
TRBV7-6	NA	NA	TRBJ1-5	CASSLELHQPQHF	TGTGCCAGCAGTTTAGAGCTTCATCAGCCCCAGCATTTT
TRBV7-9	NA	NA	TRBJ2-7	CASSPTNRDYEQYF	TGTGCCAGCAGCCCAACTAACAGGGACTACGAGCAGTACTTC
TRBV28	NA	TRBD2	TRBJ2-1	CASTGGLAKFF	TGTGCCAGCACCGGGGGACTAGCAAAGTTCTTC
TRBV7-2	NA	TRBD1	TRBJ1-2	CASSLDGQGGYGYTF	TGTGCCAGCAGCTTAGACGGACAGGGCGGCTATGGCTACACCTTC
TRBV11-2	NA	NA	TRBJ2-1	CASSFELARNEQFF	TGTGCCAGCAGCTTTGAACTAGCTCGCAATGAGCAGTTCTTC
TRBV2	NA	NA	TRBJ1-2	CASSAYSGRGYTF	TGTGCCAGCAGTGCCTATAGCGGACGTGGCTACACCTTC
TRBV18	NA	NA	TRBJ1-2	CASSPINSAVTNYGYTF	TGTGCCAGCTCACCGATTAACAGTGCTGTTACTAACTATGGCTACACCTTC
TRBV7-9	NA	NA	TRBJ1-6	CASSPRSGTEPSPLHF	TGTGCCAGCAGCCCGCGAAGCGGGACGGAGCCCTCACCCCTCCACTTT
TRBV5-8	NA	TRBD2	TRBJ2-7	CASSLVLAGGLVEQYF	TGTGCCAGCAGCTTGGTACTAGCGGGGGGGCTGGTCGAGCAGTACTTC
TRBV18	NA	TRBD1	TRBJ1-1	CASSPTGELNTEAFF	TGTGCCAGCTCACCCACAGGGGAGTTGAACACTGAAGCTTTCTTT
TRBV11-2	NA	TRBD1	TRBJ1-3	CASSPQGAGNTIYF	TGTGCCAGCAGTCCCCAGGGGGCTGGAAACACCATATATTTT
TRBV14	NA	NA	TRBJ2-7	CASSHSLGSSYEQYF	TGTGCCAGCAGCCATTCGCTAGGGAGCTCCTACGAGCAGTACTTC
TRBV5-1	NA	TRBD2	TRBJ2-7	CASSLTSGGLSYEQYF	TGCGCCAGCAGCTTGACTAGCGGGGGTCTCTCCTACGAGCAGTACTTC
TRBV6-5	NA	NA	TRBJ2-2	CASGRTGELFF	TGTGCCAGCGGGAGAACCGGGGAGCTGTTTTTT
TRBV27	NA	NA	TRBJ2-1	CASSLRRGSYNEQFF	TGTGCCAGCAGTTTAAGGCGGGGCTCCTACAATGAGCAGTTCTTC
TRBV5-5	NA	NA	TRBJ1-1	CASSFRSSNTEAFF	TGTGCCAGCAGCTTTAGGAGTTCGAACACTGAAGCTTTCTTT
TRBV6-1	NA	TRBD1	TRBJ2-1	CATRDREYNEQFF	TGTGCCACCCGGGACAGAGAGTACAATGAGCAGTTCTTC
TRBV5-5	NA	NA	TRBJ2-2	CASSLVSSANTGELFF	TGTGCCAGCAGCTTGGTTAGTAGTGCGAACACCGGGGAGCTGTTTTTT
TRBV19	NA	NA	TRBJ1-6	CASSSTGGNSPLHF	TGTGCCAGTAGTTCGACAGGTGGTAATTCACCCCTCCACTTT
TRBV4-3	NA	TRBD1	TRBJ1-5	CASSQDPGQGYQPQHF	TGCGCCAGCAGCCAAGATCCGGGACAGGGTTACCAGCCCCAGCATTTT
TRBV18	few	NA	TRBJ1-1	CASSPRPAENTEAFF	TGTGCCAGCTCACCACGTCCAGCGGAGAACACTGAAGCTTTCTTT
TRBV6-6	NA	NA	TRBJ1-5	CASSWTEGVYQPQHF	TGTGCCAGCAGTTGGACCGAGGGTGTGTATCAGCCCCAGCATTTT
TRBV6-6	once	TRBD1	TRBJ2-7	CASSHRQGGSYEQYF	TGTGCCAGCAGTCATCGACAGGGGGGCTCCTACGAGCAGTACTTC
TRBV28	NA	NA	TRBJ2-3	CASSFIGSRAQYF	TGTGCCAGCAGTTTTATCGGCAGCCGGGCGCAGTATTTT
TRBV4-3	few	TRBD2	TRBJ2-2	CASSQDQSSGRFTGELFF	TGCGCCAGCAGCCAAGACCAGTCAAGCGGGAGATTCACCGGGGAGCTGTTTTTT
TRBV7-9	NA	NA	TRBJ1-3	CASSLNRAENTIYF	TGTGCCAGCAGCTTAAACAGGGCAGAAAACACCATATATTTT
TRBV9	few	TRBD2	TRBJ2-1	CASSVKGLGDEQFF	TGTGCCAGCAGCGTGAAGGGACTAGGTGATGAGCAGTTCTTC
TRBV5-4	few	NA	TRBJ1-2	CASSSDSTMSYTF	TGTGCCAGCAGCTCCGACTCAACTATGAGCTACACCTTC
TRBV5-4	NA	NA	TRBJ1-6	CASSLGTDRYNSPLHF	TGTGCCAGCAGCTTGGGGACAGATCGGTATAATTCACCCCTCCACTTT
TRBV7-9	NA	NA	TRBJ1-5	CSSSLERGFSNQPQHF	TGTTCCAGCAGCCTCGAAAGGGGGTTTAGCAATCAGCCCCAGCATTTT
TRBV21-1	NA	NA	TRBJ2-7	CASSKVPRGLAGERDSYEQYF	TGTGCCAGCAGCAAAGTCCCACGGGGACTAGCGGGAGAAAGGGACTCCTACGAGCAGTACTTC
TRBV5-4	few	TRBD1	TRBJ1-4	CASSRDRVNEKLFF	TGTGCCAGCAGCCGGGACAGAGTTAATGAAAAACTGTTTTTT
TRBV7-9	NA	NA	TRBJ2-1	CASSKTGNEQFF	TGTGCCAGCAGCAAGACGGGTAATGAGCAGTTCTTC
TRBV5-3	NA	TRBD1	TRBJ1-2	CARSLTVSGQGSYGYTF	TGTGCCAGAAGCTTGACGGTTTCGGGACAGGGGTCCTATGGCTACACCTTC